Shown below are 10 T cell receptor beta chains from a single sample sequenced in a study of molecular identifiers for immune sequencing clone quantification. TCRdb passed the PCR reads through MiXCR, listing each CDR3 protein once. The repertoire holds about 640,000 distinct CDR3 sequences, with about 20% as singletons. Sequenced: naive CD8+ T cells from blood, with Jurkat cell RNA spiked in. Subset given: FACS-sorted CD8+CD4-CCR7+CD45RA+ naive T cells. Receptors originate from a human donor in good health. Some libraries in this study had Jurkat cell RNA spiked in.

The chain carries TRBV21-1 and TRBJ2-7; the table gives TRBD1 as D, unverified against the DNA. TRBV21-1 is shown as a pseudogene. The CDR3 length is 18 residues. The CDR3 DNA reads TGTGCCAGCAGCAAAGCGGGGGGTCAGCCGGGAATTTCCTACGAGCAGTACTTC. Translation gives CASSKAGGQPGISYEQYF.

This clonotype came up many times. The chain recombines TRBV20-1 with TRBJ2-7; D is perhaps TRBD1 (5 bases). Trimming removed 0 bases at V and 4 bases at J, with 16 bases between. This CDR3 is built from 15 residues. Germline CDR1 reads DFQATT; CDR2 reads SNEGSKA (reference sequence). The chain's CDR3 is CSARDMARVSYEQYF. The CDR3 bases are TGCAGTGCTAGAGATATGGCCAGGGTATCATACGAGCAGTACTTC.

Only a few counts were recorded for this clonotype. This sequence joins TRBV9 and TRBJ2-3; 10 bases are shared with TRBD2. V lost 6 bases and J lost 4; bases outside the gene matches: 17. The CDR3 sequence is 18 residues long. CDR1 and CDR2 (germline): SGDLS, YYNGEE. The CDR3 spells CASTPWASGSPPPDTQYF. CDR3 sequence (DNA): TGTGCCAGCACCCCGTGGGCTAGCGGGAGCCCCCCGCCAGATACGCAGTATTTT.

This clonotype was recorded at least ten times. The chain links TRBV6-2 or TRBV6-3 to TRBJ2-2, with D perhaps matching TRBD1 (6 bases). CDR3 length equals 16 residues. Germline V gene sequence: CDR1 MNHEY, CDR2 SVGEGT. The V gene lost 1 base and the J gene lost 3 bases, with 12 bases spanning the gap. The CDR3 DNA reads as TGTGCCAGCAGTTACTTTGGACAGAGATACACCGGGGAGCTGTTTTTT. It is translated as CASSYFGQRYTGELFF.

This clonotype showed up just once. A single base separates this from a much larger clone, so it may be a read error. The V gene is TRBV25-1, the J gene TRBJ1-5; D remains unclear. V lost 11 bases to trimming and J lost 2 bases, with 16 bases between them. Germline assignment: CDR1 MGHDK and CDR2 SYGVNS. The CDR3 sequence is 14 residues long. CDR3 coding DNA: TGTGCCGTCCTGGAGGTTTACGGCAATCAGCCCCAGCATTTT. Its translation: CAVLEVYGNQPQHF.

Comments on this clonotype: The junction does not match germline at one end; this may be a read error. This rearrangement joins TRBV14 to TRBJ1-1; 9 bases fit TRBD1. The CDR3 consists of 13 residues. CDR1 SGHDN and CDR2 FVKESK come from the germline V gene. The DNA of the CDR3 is TGTGCCAGCAGTGAACAGGGGGCTGCTGAAGCTTCCTTT. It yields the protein CASSEQGAAEASF.

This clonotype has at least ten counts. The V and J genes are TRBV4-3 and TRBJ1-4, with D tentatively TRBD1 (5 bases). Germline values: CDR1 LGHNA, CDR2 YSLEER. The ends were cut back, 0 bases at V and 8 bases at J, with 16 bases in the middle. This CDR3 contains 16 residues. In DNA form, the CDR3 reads TGCGCCAGCAGCCAAGATTCGCAGGGTGGTTGGGAAAAACTGTTTTTT. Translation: CASSQDSQGGWEKLFF.

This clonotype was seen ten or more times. The CDR3 region is CASSLGENYEQYF. The CDR3 DNA sequence: TGTGCCAGCAGCTTGGGAGAAAACTACGAGCAGTACTTC. This chain uses TRBV6-2 or TRBV6-3 with TRBJ2-7; maybe TRBD2 (5 bases). Germline V gives CDR1 MNHEY, CDR2 SVGEGT. With 6 bases removed from V and 3 bases from J, the gap between germline ends came to 12 bases. The CDR3 spans 13 residues.

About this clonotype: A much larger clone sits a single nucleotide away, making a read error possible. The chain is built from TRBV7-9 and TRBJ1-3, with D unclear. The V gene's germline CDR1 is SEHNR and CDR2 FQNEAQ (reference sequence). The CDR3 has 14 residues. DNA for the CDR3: TGTGCCAGCAGCGAACACATCTCTGGAGACACCATATATTTT. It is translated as CASSEHISGDTIYF.

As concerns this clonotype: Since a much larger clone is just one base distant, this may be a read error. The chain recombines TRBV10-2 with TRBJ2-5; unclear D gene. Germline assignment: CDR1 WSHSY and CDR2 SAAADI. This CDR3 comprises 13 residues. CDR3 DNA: TGCGCCAGCAGTGGTCCTCGGAAAGAGACCCGGTACTTC. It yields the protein CASSGPRKETRYF.